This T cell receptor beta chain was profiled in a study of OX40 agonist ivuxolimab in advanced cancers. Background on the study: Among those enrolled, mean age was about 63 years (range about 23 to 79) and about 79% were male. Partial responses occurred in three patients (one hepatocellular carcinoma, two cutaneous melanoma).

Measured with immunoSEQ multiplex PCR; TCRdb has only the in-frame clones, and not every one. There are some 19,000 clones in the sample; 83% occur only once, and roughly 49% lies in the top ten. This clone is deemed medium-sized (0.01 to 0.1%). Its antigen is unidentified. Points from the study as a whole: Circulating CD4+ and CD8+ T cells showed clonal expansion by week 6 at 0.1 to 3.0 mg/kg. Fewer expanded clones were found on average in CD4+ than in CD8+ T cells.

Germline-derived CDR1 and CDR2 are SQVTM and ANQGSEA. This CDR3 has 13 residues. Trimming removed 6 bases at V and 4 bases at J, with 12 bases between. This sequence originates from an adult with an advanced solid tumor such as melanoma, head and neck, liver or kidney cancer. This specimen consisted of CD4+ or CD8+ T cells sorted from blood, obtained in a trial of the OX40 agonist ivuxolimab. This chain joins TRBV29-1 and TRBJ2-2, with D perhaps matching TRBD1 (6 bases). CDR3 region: CSVETGPTGELFF. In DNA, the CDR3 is TGCAGCGTCGAGACAGGACCCACCGGGGAGCTGTTTTTT.